The 5 T cell receptor beta chains in this list originate from one sample, sequenced in a study of a mutant IDH1 vaccine in newly diagnosed glioma. Sequenced by immunoSEQ multiplex PCR; TCRdb stores in-frame clones only, minus some. The data contain about 46,000 clones, over 65% of them singletons. Time point specified: baseline, week 1 (first vaccination visit). Documented treatment: pre-vaccination baseline after standard-of-care therapy. Sequences were derived from PBMCs, sampled from a glioma patient treated with radiotherapy, temozolomide or both. The receptors shown here come from a middle-aged woman with glioma.

This clone was counted a single time. The chain links TRBV29-1 to TRBJ1-2; TRBD1 might be the D (6 bases). Germline CDR1 is SQVTM and CDR2 is ANQGSEA. Trimming took 6 bases from V and 3 from J, leaving 14 bases between them. This CDR3 has 13 residues. CDR3 sequence reads: CSVRWGQDYGYTF. The CDR3 bases are TGCAGCGTCCGCTGGGGGCAGGACTATGGCTACACCTTC.

The chain links TRBV7-2 to TRBJ2-7; D ambiguous. CDR1 SGHTA and CDR2 FQGNSA come from the germline V gene. Trimming cost V 5 bases and J 5 bases, with 7 bases left between them. The length of the CDR3 is 11 residues. The chain's CDR3 is CASSLLHEQYF. The CDR3 bases are TGTGCCAGCAGCCTTCTCCACGAGCAGTACTTC. The variable domain in full, with the rest retrieved from reference TRBV7-2 and TRBJ2-7, is GAGVSQSPSNKVTEKGKDVELRCDPISGHTALYWYRQSLGQGLEFLIYFQGNSAPDKSGLPSDRFSAERTGGSVSTLTIQRTQQEDSAVYLCASSLLHEQYFGPGTRLTVT.

This sequence joins TRBV7-6 and TRBJ2-7, with D maybe TRBD2 (6 bases). V lost 5 bases to trimming and J lost 3 bases, with 14 bases between them. The CDR3 is 14 amino acids. Germline loops: CDR1 SGHVS, CDR2 FNYEAQ. The CDR3 here is CASSPDGGNYEQYF. The CDR3 DNA reads TGTGCCAGCAGCCCGGACGGAGGGAACTACGAGCAGTACTTC.

The rearrangement uses TRBV6-6 and TRBJ2-7; D remains ambiguous. V lost 0 bases and J 0 bases, leaving 12 bases between the germline ends. CDR1 and CDR2 (germline): MNHNY, SVGAGI (reference sequence). The CDR3 consists of 16 residues. CDR3 DNA: TGTGCCAGCAGTTACTCGAGCTCAGTGAGCTCCTACGAGCAGTACTTC. Residues: CASSYSSSVSSYEQYF.

The rearrangement uses TRBV6-4 and TRBJ2-2, with TRBD1 matching over 7 bases. Looked up from germline, CDR1 is MRHNA and CDR2 is SNTAGT. CDR3 length equals 15 residues. J was trimmed by 3 bases and V by 5 bases; bases with no gene match: 6. CDR3 DNA: TGTGCCAGCAGTCTGGGACAGACCCACACCGGGGAGCTGTTTTTT. It encodes CASSLGQTHTGELFF.